The 24 T cell receptor beta chains below were found in one sample sequenced in a study of neoadjuvant anti-PD-1 for oral cavity cancer. Assay used: immunoSEQ multiplex PCR; TCRdb lists only in-frame clones, some missing. The data show about 68,000 clones, with around 83% seen just once and about 3.4% held by the top ten. Indicated time point: after neoadjuvant nivolumab, at surgical resection. The input for sequencing was PBMCs, taken after nivolumab (anti-PD-1) treatment. The receptors were gathered from a person aged 40 to 85 with oral cavity squamous cell carcinoma.

The chain employs TRBV6-5 and TRBJ2-1; TRBD2 matches 8 bases. J gave up 3 bases and V 7 bases, and 8 bases lay outside the gene matches. CDR1 is MNHEY and CDR2 is SVGAGI in the germline V gene. This CDR3 spans 15 amino acids. The CDR3 here is CASNPTSGLYNEQFF. CDR3 DNA: TGTGCCAGCAATCCTACTAGCGGACTCTACAATGAGCAGTTCTTC.

The genes are TRBV10-3 and TRBJ2-7, with 11 nucleotides matching TRBD1. V gave up 11 bases and J gave up 7 bases; unmatched junction bases: 13. This CDR3 has 14 residues. Germline CDR1 and CDR2: ENHRY and SYGVKD. The CDR3 spells CASDRGPPRWEQYF. In DNA form, the CDR3 reads TGTGCCTCGGACAGGGGGCCCCCCCGGTGGGAGCAGTACTTC.

The J gene is TRBJ2-5, the V gene TRBV5-1; D unclear. The length of the CDR3 is 13 residues. The V end lost 4 bases, the J end lost 9 bases, and 16 bases lay between the germline ends. The germline gives CDR1 SGHRS, CDR2 YFSETQ. CDR3 protein: CASSESPRDAQYF. The CDR3 bases are TGCGCCAGCAGCGAAAGCCCTAGAGATGCCCAGTACTTC.

This clone ranks as medium-sized. The V call is TRBV9, the J call TRBJ1-2; 7 bases map to TRBD1. The CDR3 totals 16 residues. CDR1 is SGDLS and CDR2 is YYNGEE in the germline V gene. Unmatched junction bases numbered 10, after V lost 3 bases and J lost 2 bases. Here the CDR3 DNA reads TGTGCCAGCAGCGCTCCGGGACAGTCTTTAAACTATGGCTACACCTTC. Its protein product is CASSAPGQSLNYGYTF.

This clone was detected only a few times. V gene TRBV6-5 combines with J gene TRBJ1-1; no definite D call. The CDR3 is made up of 12 amino acids. Germline V lookup: CDR1 MNHEY, CDR2 SVGAGI. Between the trimmed V and J ends, which lost 7 bases and 5 bases, there was a span of 11 bases. CDR3 region: CASTSRGTEAFF. CDR3 coding DNA: TGTGCCAGCACCTCTCGGGGTACTGAAGCTTTCTTT.

The sample holds a few counts of this clone. This rearrangement joins TRBV14 to TRBJ1-2, with D possibly TRBD1 on 5 matching bases. The CDR3 runs 16 residues. CDR1 and CDR2 (germline): SGHDN, FVKESK. The V end lost 6 bases, the J end lost 8 bases, and 25 bases lay between the germline ends. The DNA of the CDR3 is TGTGCCAGCAGAATAACTACAGGAGGGCATGCCCGCGGCTACACCTTC. Translated: CASRITTGGHARGYTF.

The chain joins TRBV4-1 to TRBJ2-7, with D unresolved. The CDR3 is 16 amino acids. Trimming left V 0 bases short and J 2 bases short, with 14 bases between. CDR1 is MGHRA and CDR2 is YSYEKL in the germline V gene. This CDR3 is CASSQEGAESPYEQYF. Here the CDR3 DNA reads TGCGCCAGCAGCCAAGAGGGTGCGGAGTCCCCCTACGAGCAGTACTTC.

This clone has just one count. V usage is TRBV6-6 and J usage is TRBJ1-5; possibly TRBD1 for D (5 bases). There are 14 residues in the CDR3. Germline-derived CDR1 and CDR2 are MNHNY and SVGAGI (reference sequence). V was pared by 0 bases and J by 7 bases, with 10 bases between. The DNA for the CDR3 is TGTGCCAGCAGTTACTCGGGGCGGGACCAGCCCCAGCATTTT. Its protein product is CASSYSGRDQPQHF.

V gene TRBV15 combines with J gene TRBJ1-3, with D possibly being TRBD1 (6 bases). The CDR3 consists of 17 residues. V was clipped by 1 base and J by 2 bases, with 15 bases between them. Germline assignment: CDR1 LNHNV and CDR2 YYDKDF (reference sequence). CDR3 DNA: TGTGCCACCAGCAGAGGGGGACAAGGTTTGCCTGGAAACACCATATATTTT. Amino acids: CATSRGGQGLPGNTIYF.

This clone has more than one count but fewer than ten. V gene TRBV5-1 combines with J gene TRBJ2-2; 7 bases align to TRBD1. V gave up 4 bases and J gave up 6 bases; unmatched junction bases: 9. Germline V gene data show CDR1 as SGHRS and CDR2 as YFSETQ. The CDR3 contains 15 residues. This chain's CDR3 is CASSPDRVGAGELFF. The CDR3 bases are TGCGCCAGCAGCCCAGACAGGGTAGGAGCCGGGGAGCTGTTTTTT.

The chain carries TRBV7-2 and TRBJ2-7; possible D gene TRBD2, 5 bases. The germline V gene has CDR1 SGHTA and CDR2 FQGNSA. Trimming pared 7 bases from V and 3 bases from J, leaving 16 bases between. The CDR3 totals 14 residues. The CDR3 protein is CASTVAGTNYEQYF. In nucleotides, the CDR3 is TGTGCCAGCACGGTCGCGGGCACTAACTACGAGCAGTACTTC.

The J gene is TRBJ2-4, the V gene TRBV2, with D unclear. CDR3 length equals 14 residues. Trimming cost V 4 bases and J 0 bases, with 7 bases left between them. Germline V gene sequence: CDR1 SNHLY, CDR2 FYNNEI. CDR3 DNA: TGTGCCAGCAGTGTGGGTCTAGCCAAAAACATTCAGTACTTC. This sequence encodes CASSVGLAKNIQYF.

This clone was recorded a few times. The chain employs TRBV15 and TRBJ1-5, with a tentative D call TRBD1 (5 bases). Trimming took off 3 bases at V and 5 bases at J, with 11 bases between the two ends. CDR3 length: 14 amino acids. CDR1 is LNHNV, CDR2 YYDKDF, per germline (reference sequence). The CDR3 DNA reads TGTGCCACCAGCAGTTCAGGGCCACATCAGCCCCAGCATTTT. Amino acid sequence: CATSSSGPHQPQHF.

The CDR3 nucleotides are TGTGCCAGTAGTATCCGGGACGGACTCTCCTACGAGCAGTACTTC. This encodes CASSIRDGLSYEQYF. This chain links TRBV19 with TRBJ2-7, with D possibly called TRBD1 or TRBD2 (5 bases each). The V end was cut by 3 bases, the J end by 0 bases, with 12 bases between. The CDR3 covers 15 residues. Looked up from germline, CDR1 is LNHDA and CDR2 is SQIVND (reference sequence).

V usage is TRBV5-1 and J usage is TRBJ1-1, with D possibly matching TRBD1 (6 bases). This CDR3 has 16 amino acids. Germline CDR1 reads SGHRS; CDR2 reads YFSETQ. Trimming took 0 bases from V and 0 from J, leaving 12 bases between them. The CDR3 bases are TGCGCCAGCAGCTTGGACGGGACAAAGTTGAACACTGAAGCTTTCTTT. As protein: CASSLDGTKLNTEAFF.

This chain uses TRBV5-1 with TRBJ2-5; TRBD1 matches at 7 bases. V lost 1 base, J lost 2 bases, and 5 bases stayed unmatched. CDR1 is SGHRS and CDR2 is YFSETQ in the germline V gene. This CDR3 comprises 15 residues. CDR3 DNA: TGCGCCAGCAGCTTGACTACAGGGGAACAAGAGACCCAGTACTTC. Translating gives CASSLTTGEQETQYF.

The chain has TRBV5-5 and TRBJ1-3, with TRBD1 as a possible D gene (5 bases). With 4 bases removed from V and 4 bases from J, the gap between germline ends came to 21 bases. Per the germline V gene, CDR1 is SGHKS and CDR2 is YYEKEE (reference sequence). The CDR3 loop spans 17 amino acids. The CDR3 nucleotides are TGTGCCAGCAGCCCAGGTCCGGGGGTTTTGACCGGAAACACCATATATTTT. It codes for CASSPGPGVLTGNTIYF.

The chain employs TRBV19 and TRBJ2-2; 9 nucleotides match TRBD2. The ends lost 0 bases at V and 4 bases at J; junction bases unmatched: 6. The CDR3 covers 17 residues. Germline CDR1 and CDR2: LNHDA and SQIVND (reference sequence). The CDR3 sequence is CASSIDGGRGSTGELFF. The CDR3 DNA reads TGTGCCAGTAGTATAGATGGCGGGAGGGGGAGCACCGGGGAGCTGTTTTTT.

This chain uses TRBV30 with TRBJ1-2, with D hard to call. Trimming stripped 3 bases from V and 3 bases from J, with 8 bases between. Per germline, CDR1 GTSNPN and CDR2 SVGIG (reference sequence). The CDR3 is 12 amino acids. CDR3 residues: CAWSPFDYGYTF. The CDR3 DNA reads as TGTGCCTGGAGCCCGTTCGACTATGGCTACACCTTC.

The chain has TRBV6-5 and TRBJ1-4; no clear D. This CDR3 has 12 amino acids. V was trimmed by 6 bases and J by 5 bases, leaving 7 bases between them. Germline V gene sequence: CDR1 MNHEY, CDR2 SVGAGI. CDR3: CASRGRNEKLFF. CDR3 DNA sequence: TGTGCCAGCAGGGGGAGGAATGAAAAACTGTTTTTT.

This clone has a single count. The chain recombines TRBV5-1 with TRBJ1-2; D gene unclear. Germline V CDR1 and CDR2: SGHRS, YFSETQ. V was clipped by 7 bases and J by 0 bases, with 7 bases between them. There are 12 residues in the CDR3. CDR3 sequence: CASRVANYGYTF. The CDR3 nucleotides read TGCGCCAGCCGGGTAGCTAACTATGGCTACACCTTC.

Here the CDR3 DNA reads TGCGCCAGCGGACAGGGCTTGGTTGGCTACACCTTC. It codes for CASGQGLVGYTF. The chain is built from TRBV23-1 and TRBJ1-2; 8 nucleotides align to TRBD1. TRBV23-1 belongs to the ORF category, with a function that is uncertain. This CDR3 contains 12 residues. V was clipped by 8 bases and J by 7 bases; unmatched bases: 6.

The chain joins TRBV6-1 to TRBJ2-3; 12 nucleotides align to TRBD1. There are 16 residues in the CDR3. Germline CDR1 reads MNHNS; CDR2 reads SASEGT. Unmatched junction bases numbered 10, after V lost 1 base and J lost 11 bases. CDR3 DNA: TGTGCCAGCAGTGAAGAAGCCGGGACAGGGGGCGTTAAGCAGTATTTT. Protein product: CASSEEAGTGGVKQYF.

This rearrangement joins TRBV9 to TRBJ2-5; D remains ambiguous. The germline CDR1 and CDR2 sequences are SGDLS and YYNGEE. With 2 bases removed from V and 5 bases from J, the gap between germline ends came to 7 bases. The CDR3 sequence is 12 residues long. The CDR3 spells CASSVYGETQYF. The DNA of the CDR3 is TGTGCCAGCAGCGTCTACGGGGAGACCCAGTACTTC.